A single sample is the source of the 22 T cell receptor beta chains below, sequenced in a study of T cells in tuberculosis (dated by TCRdb to the late 2010s). Libraries were made using the immunoSEQ multiplex PCR assay. In its TCRdb copy, this immuneACCESS table keeps in-frame sequences only and misses some clones. Where compared with another copy, unresolved V genes explain less than half of these, and the others have no known cause. The table for this sample lists tens of thousands of clones; around 97% of them were counted only once. The top ten clones comprise 6.2% of the sample. Sequencing was performed on PBMCs. The receptors derive from a donor aged 10 to 29 with latent tuberculosis or without tuberculosis infection.

The chain couples TRBV11-3 to TRBJ1-1; perhaps TRBD1 as D (6 bases). The CDR3 is 15 amino acids. V was clipped by 4 bases and J by 4 bases, with 16 bases between them. Germline V lookup: CDR1 SGHNT, CDR2 YENEEA. CDR3 nucleotides: TGTGCCAGCAGCTCGAGACAGGCCGAAGTCACTGAAGCTTTCTTT. This sequence encodes CASSSRQAEVTEAFF.

The V call is TRBV4-1, the J call TRBJ1-2, with 7 bases matching TRBD1. The length of the CDR3 is 14 residues. The V and J ends lost 6 bases and 5 bases, in that order; junction bases with no gene match: 9. The germline V gene encodes CDR1 MGHRA and CDR2 YSYEKL. The CDR3 DNA follows: TGCGCCAGCAGTCATCAGGGGGGTAAATATGGCTACACCTTC. It specifies CASSHQGGKYGYTF.

This chain links TRBV5-1 with TRBJ1-6; 7 nucleotides line up with TRBD1. Germline V gene lookup returns CDR1 SGHRS and CDR2 YFSETQ. Losses at the gene ends were 0 bases for V and 16 bases for J; bases not matched to a gene: 7. CDR3 size: 13 residues. CDR3 in DNA: TGCGCCAGCAGCTTGGCACAGGGGAGTACGCTCCACTTT. It codes for CASSLAQGSTLHF.

The chain employs TRBV5-5 and TRBJ1-2, with 10 bases matching TRBD1. The CDR3 is 15 amino acids. Trimming at V came to 4 bases and at J to 2 bases, leaving 5 bases not matched to a gene. The germline V gene has CDR1 SGHKS and CDR2 YYEKEE (reference sequence). In nucleotides, the CDR3 is TGTGCCAGCAGCCAAACGGGACAGGGGAACTATGGCTACACCTTC. Amino acid sequence: CASSQTGQGNYGYTF.

This clone was detected once. The genes are TRBV9 and TRBJ1-2; the match to TRBD1 covers 9 bases. Unmatched junction bases numbered 16, after V lost 4 bases and J lost 3 bases. Germline-derived CDR1 and CDR2 are SGDLS and YYNGEE. The CDR3 has 18 residues. The CDR3 DNA is TGTGCCAGCAGCCTATTAGGTCGGGGGACAGGGCTTTACTATGGCTACACCTTC. This gives the protein CASSLLGRGTGLYYGYTF.

This sequence joins TRBV4-1 and TRBJ2-7, with 8 bases matching TRBD1. Germline V gene sequence: CDR1 MGHRA, CDR2 YSYEKL. CDR3 length equals 16 residues. Losses at the gene ends were 4 bases for V and 1 base for J; bases not matched to a gene: 9. CDR3 bases: TGCGCCAGCAGCCGTCTCCCAGGGGGCTGGTCCTACGAGCAGTACTTC. This codes for CASSRLPGGWSYEQYF.

The chain links TRBV10-1 to TRBJ1-1; D is uncertain. Germline lookup yields CDR1 WNHNN and CDR2 SYGVQD (reference sequence). The CDR3 is 16 residues long. V gave up 2 bases and J gave up 0 bases, with 13 bases separating them. This CDR3 reads CASSEGGAAMNTEAFF. CDR3 DNA: TGCGCCAGCAGTGAGGGTGGCGCAGCGATGAACACTGAAGCTTTCTTT.

The V gene is TRBV11-3, the J gene TRBJ2-7; 11 positions agree with TRBD2. The J segment lost 4 bases and the V segment lost 2 bases, leaving 4 bases of the junction unmatched. The germline V gene encodes CDR1 SGHNT and CDR2 YENEEA. The CDR3 is 15 residues long. The CDR3 coding sequence is TGTGCCAGCAGCTTATGGACTAGCGGGCTGTACGAGCAGTACTTC. Protein product: CASSLWTSGLYEQYF. Combining the CDR3 with reference TRBV11-3 and TRBJ2-7 gives the whole variable domain EAGVVQSPRYKIIEKKQPVAFWCNPISGHNTLYWYLQNLGQGPELLIRYENEEAVDDSQLPKDRFSAERLKGVDSTLKIQPAELGDSAVYLCASSLWTSGLYEQYFGPGTRLTVT.

The chain has TRBV30 and TRBJ2-7; 8 bases are shared with TRBD2. Germline V lookup: CDR1 GTSNPN, CDR2 SVGIG (reference sequence). This CDR3 region has 19 residues. J gave up 3 bases and V 5 bases, and 24 bases lay outside the gene matches. This CDR3 is CAWGPAGLVDTALYYEQYF. The CDR3 nucleotides read TGTGCCTGGGGCCCGGCGGGACTAGTCGATACGGCGCTATACTACGAGCAGTACTTC.

The chain is built from TRBV21-1 and TRBJ2-7; the table names TRBD2, a call not compared with the DNA. TRBV21-1 is deemed a pseudogene. The CDR3 totals 16 residues. The chain's CDR3 is CASSFDGSGRGDEQYF. The CDR3 region has the DNA TGTGCCAGCAGCTTCGATGGGAGCGGGAGGGGGGACGAGCAGTACTTC.

The chain carries TRBV2 and TRBJ2-2; 7 bases line up with TRBD1. The germline gives CDR1 SNHLY, CDR2 FYNNEI. CDR3 size: 17 residues. V shed 5 bases, J shed 0 bases, and the junction held 9 bases outside the gene matches. CDR3 residues: CASSLYRDSPNTGELFF. As DNA, the CDR3 is TGTGCCAGCAGTCTTTACCGGGACAGCCCGAACACCGGGGAGCTGTTTTTT. Filled out from reference TRBV2 and TRBJ2-2, the complete variable domain reads EPEVTQTPSHQVTQMGQEVILRCVPISNHLYFYWYRQILGQKVEFLVSFYNNEISEKSEIFDDQFSVERPDGSNFTLKIRSTKLEDSAMYFCASSLYRDSPNTGELFFGEGSRLTVL.

This clone has a single count. The CDR3: CASSLLSGGYGEQFF. In DNA form, the CDR3 reads TGCGCCAGCAGCTTGCTTTCGGGAGGTTACGGTGAGCAGTTCTTC. This chain connects TRBV5-1 to TRBJ2-1, with 7 positions matching TRBD2. V lost 1 base to trimming and J lost 9 bases; unmatched junction nucleotides: 10. CDR1 and CDR2 from the germline V gene are SGHRS and YFSETQ. The CDR3 totals 15 residues.

The gene calls are TRBV7-3 and TRBJ1-1; the D gene is possibly TRBD1 (5 bases). Germline assignment: CDR1 SGHTA and CDR2 FQGTGA. V lost 6 bases and J 4 bases, leaving 12 bases between the germline ends. There are 13 residues in the CDR3. The CDR3 here is CASRSGGSTEAFF. The CDR3 bases are TGTGCCAGCAGGTCCGGGGGGAGCACTGAAGCTTTCTTT.

The CDR3 bases are TGCGCCAGCAGCCTAGGACAGATTAACTATGGCTACACCTTC. It is translated as CASSLGQINYGYTF. The genes are TRBV4-3 and TRBJ1-2, with a tentative D call TRBD1 (6 bases). Germline CDR1 LGHNA, CDR2 YSLEER. Trimming took 4 bases from V and 1 from J, leaving 10 bases between them. This CDR3 comprises 14 residues.

The chain couples TRBV2 to TRBJ2-1; D possibly corresponds to TRBD1 (5 bases). The V end was cut by 6 bases, the J end by 14 bases, with 26 bases between. Germline values: CDR1 SNHLY, CDR2 FYNNEI. The CDR3 runs 15 residues. CDR3 DNA sequence: TGTGCCAGCAGAATAGCAGTAGGGGCGGCTCGACAAAAGTTCTTC. Its protein product is CASRIAVGAARQKFF. Full variable domain (missing parts from reference TRBV2 and TRBJ2-1): EPEVTQTPSHQVTQMGQEVILRCVPISNHLYFYWYRQILGQKVEFLVSFYNNEISEKSEIFDDQFSVERPDGSNFTLKIRSTKLEDSAMYFCASRIAVGAARQKFFGPGTRLTVL.

The chain employs TRBV15 and TRBJ1-6; the D is unclear. The CDR3 extends over 14 amino acids. CDR1 is LNHNV, CDR2 YYDKDF, per germline (reference sequence). V lost 5 bases and J lost 4, with 9 bases in between. Here the CDR3 reads CATSWSQYNSPLHF. CDR3 DNA sequence: TGTGCCACCAGCTGGAGTCAATATAATTCACCCCTCCACTTT.

This chain links TRBV5-1 with TRBJ1-2, with a possible D match to TRBD1 (6 bases). Per germline, CDR1 SGHRS and CDR2 YFSETQ. The CDR3 runs to 14 residues. V lost 2 bases and J lost 6, with 14 bases in between. The CDR3 loop is CASSLGRQEDGYTF. DNA for the CDR3: TGCGCCAGCAGCTTAGGCAGACAGGAGGATGGCTACACCTTC.

This clone was seen only once. The chain has TRBV14 and TRBJ2-4; no firm D call. Germline loops: CDR1 SGHDN, CDR2 FVKESK. The CDR3 consists of 14 residues. Trimming took 1 base from V and 0 from J, leaving 4 bases between them. Here the CDR3 reads CASSQVRAKNIQYF. DNA for the CDR3: TGTGCCAGCAGCCAAGTTCGAGCCAAAAACATTCAGTACTTC.

The chain employs TRBV30 and TRBJ2-2, with TRBD2 as a possible D gene (5 bases). The CDR3 length is 16 residues. V was clipped by 0 bases and J by 1 base, with 12 bases between them. Germline V CDR1 and CDR2: GTSNPN, SVGIG (reference sequence). In nucleotides, the CDR3 is TGTGCCTGGAGTGTTTGGCCGGGAAGGAACACCGGGGAGCTGTTTTTT. It codes for CAWSVWPGRNTGELFF.

The genes are TRBV23-1 and TRBJ2-1; 11 bases align to TRBD2. TRBV23-1 is marked as an open reading frame, function uncertain. The ends lost 0 bases at V and 4 bases at J; junction bases unmatched: 20. There are 22 residues in the CDR3. The CDR3 bases are TGCGCCAGCAGTCAATCGAGAACCGTAGGGGTGAGAACTAGCGGGGGTTACAATGAGCAGTTCTTC. Its translation is CASSQSRTVGVRTSGGYNEQFF.

This clone has more than one count but fewer than ten. The J gene is TRBJ1-3, the V gene TRBV5-6; D remains unclear. The CDR3 is 13 residues long. Germline V lookup: CDR1 SGHDT, CDR2 YYEEEE. Trimming shortened V by 1 base and J by 0 bases, and 2 bases separated the two germline ends. CDR3 residues: CASSLRSGNTIYF. CDR3 DNA sequence: TGTGCCAGCAGCTTGCGCTCTGGAAACACCATATATTTT.

The V gene is TRBV2, the J gene TRBJ2-5; D is possibly TRBD2 (5 bases). Germline loops: CDR1 SNHLY, CDR2 FYNNEI. There are 14 residues in the CDR3. V dropped 4 bases and J dropped 3 bases, with 12 bases sitting between them. DNA for the CDR3: TGTGCCAGCAGTGTCCGGGATCAAGAAGAGACCCAGTACTTC. It is translated as CASSVRDQEETQYF.